These T cell receptor beta chains were read from a single sample in a study of blood T cell repertoires in COVID-19. Assay: immunoSEQ multiplex PCR; the TCRdb copy retains only in-frame clones and omits some. The sample carries roughly 230,000 clones, around 83% recorded once. The sample was peripheral blood. Receptor source: a man aged 35 to 55 with acute or convalescent COVID-19. The CDR3 runs from the conserved cysteine through the conserved F or W. The D gene is left open where the match is weak. Rows give clone size only sometimes, using once, few, many, or a class for an expanded clone.

j_gene: TRBJ1-1
v_gene: TRBV14
abundance: -
d_gene: TRBD1
CDR3aa: CASSHPGQGAYTEAFF
CDR3nt: TGTGCCAGCAGCCACCCCGGACAGGGGGCATACACTGAAGCTTTCTTT

j_gene: TRBJ1-1
v_gene: TRBV5-1
abundance: -
d_gene: -
CDR3aa: CASSAGALNTEAFF
CDR3nt: TGCGCCAGCAGCGCAGGGGCTCTGAACACTGAAGCTTTCTTT

j_gene: TRBJ1-1
v_gene: TRBV9
abundance: few
d_gene: -
CDR3aa: CASSVDERMNTEAFF
CDR3nt: TGTGCCAGCAGCGTAGATGAGCGAATGAACACTGAAGCTTTCTTT

j_gene: TRBJ1-1
v_gene: TRBV2
abundance: -
d_gene: TRBD1
CDR3aa: CASSPRGQGTEAFF
CDR3nt: TGTGCCAGCAGTCCCCGGGGACAGGGAACTGAAGCTTTCTTT

j_gene: TRBJ1-1
v_gene: TRBV27
abundance: -
d_gene: TRBD1
CDR3aa: CASSLSGTGTFVRAFF
CDR3nt: TGTGCCAGCAGTCTCTCCGGGACAGGGACGTTTGTCAGGGCTTTCTTT

j_gene: TRBJ1-1
v_gene: TRBV10-1
abundance: -
d_gene: -
CDR3aa: CASSDRMNTEAFF
CDR3nt: TGCGCCAGCTCCGACAGGATGAACACTGAAGCTTTCTTT

j_gene: TRBJ1-1
v_gene: TRBV12-3/TRBV12-4
abundance: -
d_gene: -
CDR3aa: CASSLNSGDEAFF
CDR3nt: TGTGCCAGCAGTTTGAATTCCGGGGATGAAGCTTTCTTT

j_gene: TRBJ2-6
v_gene: TRBV29-1
abundance: -
d_gene: -
CDR3aa: CSVRFSGANVLTF
CDR3nt: TGCAGCGTCAGGTTCTCTGGGGCCAACGTCCTGACTTTC

j_gene: TRBJ1-2
v_gene: TRBV6-6
abundance: -
d_gene: -
CDR3aa: CASTRGGGTAYGYTF
CDR3nt: TGTGCCAGCACCCGTGGGGGGGGGACGGCCTATGGCTACACCTTC

j_gene: TRBJ2-1
v_gene: TRBV5-1
abundance: -
d_gene: -
CDR3aa: CASSTTDRSEQFF
CDR3nt: TGCGCCAGCAGCACTACCGACAGGAGTGAGCAGTTCTTC

j_gene: TRBJ2-2
v_gene: TRBV30
abundance: -
d_gene: -
CDR3aa: CAWSRIEGGTGELFF
CDR3nt: TGTGCCTGGAGTAGGATAGAGGGTGGCACCGGGGAGCTGTTTTTT

j_gene: TRBJ2-7
v_gene: TRBV28
abundance: few
d_gene: TRBD1
CDR3aa: CASKAGTGFYEQYF
CDR3nt: TGTGCCAGCAAGGCAGGGACAGGTTTCTACGAGCAGTACTTC

j_gene: TRBJ1-4
v_gene: TRBV2
abundance: -
d_gene: -
CDR3aa: CASSSSLAPNEKLFF
CDR3nt: TGTGCCAGCAGCTCCTCCCTCGCGCCTAATGAAAAACTGTTTTTT

j_gene: TRBJ2-3
v_gene: TRBV5-1
abundance: -
d_gene: TRBD2
CDR3aa: CASSIPLADLTDTQYF
CDR3nt: TGCGCCAGCAGCATTCCACTAGCGGATCTCACAGATACGCAGTATTTT

j_gene: TRBJ2-1
v_gene: TRBV19
abundance: -
d_gene: -
CDR3aa: CASSPGTLSYNEQFF
CDR3nt: TGTGCCAGTAGTCCCGGGACACTGTCCTACAATGAGCAGTTCTTC

j_gene: TRBJ2-1
v_gene: TRBV28
abundance: once
d_gene: -
CDR3aa: CASSLSRSSYNEQFF
CDR3nt: TGTGCCAGCAGTTTAAGCCGGAGCTCCTACAATGAGCAGTTCTTC

j_gene: TRBJ1-1
v_gene: TRBV20-1
abundance: -
d_gene: TRBD1
CDR3aa: CSASNRGNTEAFF
CDR3nt: TGCAGTGCTAGTAACAGGGGAAACACTGAAGCTTTCTTT

j_gene: TRBJ2-2
v_gene: TRBV11-2
abundance: -
d_gene: TRBD1
CDR3aa: CASSVGRTGDTGELFF
CDR3nt: TGTGCCAGCAGCGTAGGACGGACAGGGGACACCGGGGAGCTGTTTTTT

j_gene: TRBJ1-2
v_gene: TRBV4-2
abundance: -
d_gene: TRBD1
CDR3aa: CASSQGLGDSEYGYTF
CDR3nt: TGTGCCAGCAGCCAGGGGCTAGGGGACAGCGAATATGGCTACACCTTC

j_gene: TRBJ2-1
v_gene: TRBV7-2
abundance: -
d_gene: TRBD2
CDR3aa: CASRAGGPYNEQFF
CDR3nt: TGTGCCAGCAGAGCGGGGGGGCCTTACAATGAGCAGTTCTTC

j_gene: TRBJ1-4
v_gene: TRBV21-1
abundance: -
d_gene: -
CDR3aa: CASSKSPNRQGWNEKLFF
CDR3nt: TGTGCCAGCAGCAAATCCCCGAACCGACAGGGCTGGAATGAAAAACTGTTTTTT

j_gene: TRBJ1-6
v_gene: TRBV6-5
abundance: -
d_gene: -
CDR3aa: CASSYSEGSYNSPLHF
CDR3nt: TGTGCCAGCAGTTACTCGGAGGGGTCCTATAATTCACCCCTCCACTTT

j_gene: TRBJ2-7
v_gene: TRBV2
abundance: -
d_gene: -
CDR3aa: CASRLDRPSYEQYF
CDR3nt: TGTGCCAGCAGACTCGACAGGCCCTCCTACGAGCAGTACTTC

j_gene: TRBJ2-5
v_gene: TRBV5-1
abundance: -
d_gene: TRBD1
CDR3aa: CASSLVDRGEETQYF
CDR3nt: TGCGCCAGCAGCTTGGTGGACAGGGGAGAAGAGACCCAGTACTTC

j_gene: TRBJ2-7
v_gene: TRBV29-1
abundance: -
d_gene: TRBD1
CDR3aa: CSVRDRPGEQYF
CDR3nt: TGCAGCGTCCGGGACAGGCCTGGCGAGCAGTACTTC

j_gene: TRBJ1-2
v_gene: TRBV19
abundance: -
d_gene: TRBD1
CDR3aa: CASTIRDSYGYTF
CDR3nt: TGTGCCAGTACCATCCGGGACAGCTATGGCTACACCTTC

j_gene: TRBJ1-2
v_gene: TRBV4-3
abundance: -
d_gene: -
CDR3aa: CASSQGAADFYGYTF
CDR3nt: TGCGCCAGCAGCCAGGGAGCGGCAGATTTCTATGGCTACACCTTC

j_gene: TRBJ2-7
v_gene: TRBV7-3
abundance: -
d_gene: -
CDR3aa: CASSLSLDSYEQYF
CDR3nt: TGTGCCAGCAGCTTATCTCTAGACTCCTACGAGCAGTACTTC

j_gene: TRBJ2-3
v_gene: TRBV7-3
abundance: -
d_gene: TRBD2
CDR3aa: CASSPGRTDTQYF
CDR3nt: TGTGCCAGCAGCCCCGGGAGGACAGATACGCAGTATTTT

j_gene: TRBJ1-3
v_gene: TRBV9
abundance: -
d_gene: TRBD1
CDR3aa: CASSPPEGAGNTIYF
CDR3nt: TGTGCCAGCAGCCCCCCCGAGGGGGCGGGAAACACCATATATTTT

j_gene: TRBJ1-2
v_gene: TRBV25-1
abundance: -
d_gene: TRBD1
CDR3aa: CASSVTPGQEDVGYTF
CDR3nt: TGTGCCAGCAGTGTTACCCCGGGACAGGAGGATGTAGGCTACACCTTC

j_gene: TRBJ1-2
v_gene: TRBV3-1/TRBV3-2
abundance: -
d_gene: -
CDR3aa: CASSQVPTGPTNYGYTF
CDR3nt: TGTGCCAGCAGCCAAGTCCCGACAGGCCCTACTAACTATGGCTACACCTTC

j_gene: TRBJ2-2
v_gene: TRBV12-3/TRBV12-4
abundance: -
d_gene: -
CDR3aa: CASGRLGAGELFF
CDR3nt: TGTGCCAGCGGGAGACTAGGCGCCGGGGAGCTGTTTTTT

j_gene: TRBJ1-2
v_gene: TRBV5-1
abundance: -
d_gene: TRBD1
CDR3aa: CASSWDGQGGYGYTF
CDR3nt: TGCGCCAGCAGCTGGGACGGACAGGGTGGCTATGGCTACACCTTC

j_gene: TRBJ2-7
v_gene: TRBV9
abundance: few
d_gene: TRBD2
CDR3aa: CASSAGGGRYEQYF
CDR3nt: TGTGCCAGCAGCGCCGGGGGGGGCCGGTACGAGCAGTACTTC

j_gene: TRBJ1-2
v_gene: TRBV20-1
abundance: -
d_gene: -
CDR3aa: CSAWIRGGYTF
CDR3nt: TGCAGTGCCTGGATTAGGGGTGGCTACACCTTC

j_gene: TRBJ2-7
v_gene: TRBV6-5
abundance: -
d_gene: -
CDR3aa: CASRSWSQSSYEQYF
CDR3nt: TGTGCCAGCAGATCCTGGAGCCAAAGCTCCTACGAGCAGTACTTC

j_gene: TRBJ1-5
v_gene: TRBV7-3
abundance: -
d_gene: -
CDR3aa: CASSLQGGQPQHF
CDR3nt: TGTGCCAGCAGCTTACAGGGAGGACAGCCCCAGCATTTT

j_gene: TRBJ2-3
v_gene: TRBV5-1
abundance: -
d_gene: TRBD2
CDR3aa: CASSSTGGGRSSYTQYF
CDR3nt: TGCGCCAGCAGCTCAACCGGCGGGGGGCGTTCCAGCTATACGCAGTATTTT

j_gene: TRBJ1-4
v_gene: TRBV28
abundance: -
d_gene: TRBD1
CDR3aa: CASSSTGGGWEKLFF
CDR3nt: TGTGCCAGCAGTTCGACAGGGGGGGGCTGGGAAAAACTGTTTTTT

j_gene: TRBJ2-7
v_gene: TRBV2
abundance: -
d_gene: -
CDR3aa: CGSNRGGSYEQYF
CDR3nt: TGTGGCAGCAACAGGGGGGGCTCCTACGAGCAGTACTTC

j_gene: TRBJ2-2
v_gene: TRBV30
abundance: -
d_gene: -
CDR3aa: CAWSVLGANTGELFF
CDR3nt: TGTGCCTGGAGTGTACTAGGCGCGAACACCGGGGAGCTGTTTTTT

j_gene: TRBJ1-1
v_gene: TRBV7-3
abundance: few
d_gene: -
CDR3aa: CASSLFWNTEAFF
CDR3nt: TGTGCCAGCAGCTTATTCTGGAACACTGAAGCTTTCTTT

j_gene: TRBJ1-5
v_gene: TRBV19
abundance: -
d_gene: TRBD1
CDR3aa: CASSTPPWTGGTNPNQPQHF
CDR3nt: TGTGCCAGTAGTACCCCCCCATGGACAGGGGGAACGAACCCCAATCAGCCCCAGCATTTT

j_gene: TRBJ1-3
v_gene: TRBV12-3/TRBV12-4
abundance: -
d_gene: -
CDR3aa: CAEGGGIGNTIYF
CDR3nt: TGTGCCGAGGGCGGGGGGATCGGAAACACCATATATTTT

j_gene: TRBJ2-7
v_gene: TRBV30
abundance: few
d_gene: TRBD1
CDR3aa: CAWSVGRGPREQYF
CDR3nt: TGTGCCTGGAGTGTAGGCAGGGGGCCTCGCGAGCAGTACTTC

j_gene: TRBJ1-1
v_gene: TRBV28
abundance: -
d_gene: -
CDR3aa: CASSLWQEMNTEAFF
CDR3nt: TGTGCCAGCAGTTTATGGCAGGAAATGAACACTGAAGCTTTCTTT

j_gene: TRBJ2-2
v_gene: TRBV19
abundance: few
d_gene: -
CDR3aa: CASSTLLGRKNTGELFF
CDR3nt: TGTGCCAGTAGTACCCTCCTAGGTAGAAAGAACACCGGGGAGCTGTTTTTT

j_gene: TRBJ1-2
v_gene: TRBV7-2
abundance: -
d_gene: TRBD1
CDR3aa: CASSFGRGYGYTF
CDR3nt: TGTGCCAGCAGCTTCGGCAGGGGGTATGGCTACACCTTC